This paragraph reports one T cell receptor (beta chain). Its antigen is currently unknown. The sample is drawn from a study of CD8 T cell repertoires and HIV-1 epitope variants. Whole-study context: 1M T cells were kept uncultured as a baseline. Study findings and constraints: Nine antigen-specific TCR beta clonotypes were found; more than five seemed cross-reactive to variants.

Sequencing was performed with immunoSEQ multiplex PCR; in TCRdb, only in-frame clones are kept and a portion is missing. Counted here are roughly 100,000 clones, around 75% occurring once; the ten biggest clones make up about a quarter. Trimming took off 3 bases at V and 2 bases at J, with 14 bases between the two ends. Germline CDR1 and CDR2: SQVTM and ANQGSEA. This CDR3 spans 14 amino acids. V usage is TRBV29-1 and J usage is TRBJ2-7, with D possibly being TRBD1 (7 bases). This clonotype was sampled from a male donor with HIV. The sample consisted of uncultured baseline CD8+ T cells from peripheral blood mononuclear cells (PBMCs). The CDR3 here is CSVEEGAGTYEQYF. CDR3 in DNA: TGCAGCGTTGAGGAGGGGGCAGGGACCTACGAGCAGTACTTC.